This T cell receptor beta chain was identified in a study of control samples from healthy donors and cancer patients. Germline V gives CDR1 ENHRY, CDR2 SYGVKD. J gave up 4 bases and V 4 bases, and 7 bases lay outside the gene matches. The CDR3 is 15 residues long. The method was immunoSEQ multiplex PCR; TCRdb's version includes in-frame clones alone and lacks a portion of them. The sample includes roughly 90,000 clones, about 92% seen only once; the top ten take roughly 1.5%. This clonotype originated in a woman in her 30s in good health. The V call is TRBV10-3, the J call TRBJ1-2, with 9 bases lining up with TRBD1. Sequenced: blood. The CDR3 sequence: CAISGGQGVGYGYTF. The DNA of the CDR3 is TGTGCCATCAGTGGGGGACAGGGAGTAGGCTATGGCTACACCTTC.